One and the same sample provided the 27 T cell receptor beta chains below, sequenced in a study of vaccination effects on CD4 cells after COVID-19 (dated by TCRdb to 2021 to 2024). Libraries were constructed by the immunoSEQ multiplex PCR assay. The table was pulled from immuneACCESS by TCRdb, which kept in-frame rearrangements only. Such tables lose some clones; where checked, under half of the loss comes from unresolved V genes, and the rest has no known cause. The sample yields tens of thousands of clones; roughly 81% were counted once. Jointly, the top ten make up about 2.2% of the sample. After more than nine days of culture, CD4+ T cells were isolated with the EasySep CD4+ T cell isolation kit. Each participant got two doses of an mRNA SARS-CoV-2 vaccine, either BNT162b2 or mRNA-1273. No cognate antigen is known for these TCRs. The specimen comprised CD4+ T cells from PBMCs cultured without peptide, sampled after COVID-19 vaccination. Receptors were obtained from a human donor who received a COVID-19 vaccine.

This clone was seen a few times. This sequence joins TRBV7-3 and TRBJ1-6; 9 bases match TRBD1. Looked up from germline, CDR1 is SGHTA and CDR2 is FQGTGA. The CDR3 length is 15 residues. With 0 bases clipped from V and 7 bases from J, the junction kept 1 base outside the gene matches. CDR3 amino acids: CASSLTGQGNSPLHF. Here the CDR3 DNA reads TGTGCCAGCAGCTTAACCGGACAGGGGAATTCACCCCTCCACTTT.

The rearrangement joins TRBV7-8 to TRBJ1-4; 7 positions agree with TRBD1. In germline, CDR1 is SGHVS, CDR2 FQNEAQ. The V segment lost 5 bases and the J segment 2 bases; nucleotides outside the gene matches: 5. This CDR3 is built from 15 residues. DNA for the CDR3: TGTGCCAGCAGCCCTAACAGGGGCACTAATGAAAAACTGTTTTTT. This codes for CASSPNRGTNEKLFF.

J is TRBJ2-1 and V is TRBV9; 10 nucleotides line up with TRBD2. This CDR3 is 15 amino acids long. Germline CDR1 and CDR2: SGDLS and YYNGEE. Trimming at V came to 4 bases and at J to 11 bases, leaving 12 bases not matched to a gene. CDR3 sequence (DNA): TGTGCCAGCAGCCCCGCTTTACTAGCGGGAACCCAGCAGTTCTTC. It yields the protein CASSPALLAGTQQFF.

The rearrangement uses TRBV10-3 and TRBJ1-2; D is unclear. CDR3 length equals 14 residues. The V end lost 7 bases, the J end lost 3 bases, and 15 bases lay between the germline ends. Looked up from germline, CDR1 is ENHRY and CDR2 is SYGVKD. The CDR3 reads CAIKTGEGDYGYTF. The CDR3 DNA is TGTGCCATCAAAACGGGAGAGGGAGACTATGGCTACACCTTC.

This chain links TRBV7-8 with TRBJ2-7; weak D call: TRBD1 (6 bases). V shed 3 bases and J shed 2 bases, with 8 bases lying between them. CDR3 length: 13 amino acids. Per germline, CDR1 SGHVS and CDR2 FQNEAQ. The CDR3 loop reads CASSLGTTYEQYV. The DNA of the CDR3 is TGTGCCAGCAGCTTGGGGACAACCTACGAGCAGTACGTC.

This sequence joins TRBV6-6 and TRBJ1-2; TRBD1 is a possible D gene (6 bases). V shed 3 bases and J shed 1 base, with 9 bases lying between them. The germline gives CDR1 MNHNY, CDR2 SVGAGI (reference sequence). The CDR3 loop spans 14 amino acids. This CDR3 is CASSYQGSNYGYTF. The CDR3 coding sequence is TGTGCCAGCAGTTATCAGGGGAGTAACTATGGCTACACCTTC.

The V and J genes are TRBV5-1 and TRBJ1-3; TRBD1 agrees at 9 bases. This CDR3 has 17 amino acids. V gave up 1 base and J gave up 3 bases; unmatched junction bases: 8. CDR1 SGHRS and CDR2 YFSETQ come from the germline V gene. CDR3 in amino acids: CASSLTGGTYDGNTIYF. The CDR3 nucleotides read TGCGCCAGCAGCTTGACAGGGGGCACTTATGATGGAAACACCATATATTTT.

The chain joins TRBV5-1 to TRBJ1-4, with D perhaps TRBD1 (5 bases). The V end was cut by 4 bases, the J end by 0 bases, with 10 bases between. The CDR3 consists of 15 residues. From germline, CDR1 is SGHRS and CDR2 YFSETQ. The CDR3 nucleotides read TGCGCCAGCAGCCAATGGACAACAACTAATGAAAAACTGTTTTTT. This gives the protein CASSQWTTTNEKLFF.

This clone was recorded once. This rearrangement joins TRBV6-6 to TRBJ1-6; D is possibly TRBD1 (6 bases). Between the trimmed V and J ends, which lost 2 bases and 8 bases, there was a span of 16 bases. The CDR3 contains 16 residues. Germline V gene sequence: CDR1 MNHNY, CDR2 SVGAGI (reference sequence). The chain's CDR3 is CASSYTPGRGDSPLHF. The CDR3, as DNA: TGTGCCAGCAGTTACACCCCCGGCAGGGGTGATTCACCCCTCCACTTT.

This clone was seen more than once but under ten times. V usage is TRBV27 and J usage is TRBJ2-7, with 7 bases lining up with TRBD2. Germline-derived CDR1 and CDR2 are MNHEY and SMNVEV (reference sequence). Trimming took 2 bases from V and 7 from J; bases not matched to a gene: 8. This CDR3 contains 14 residues. CDR3 protein: CASSLRGDGWEQYV. The CDR3 bases are TGTGCCAGCAGTTTACGGGGGGACGGGTGGGAGCAGTACGTC.

The chain uses TRBV9 and TRBJ1-2, with D perhaps TRBD1 (6 bases). The V gene lost 2 bases and the J gene lost 8 bases, with 28 bases spanning the gap. CDR3 length equals 18 residues. The germline gives CDR1 SGDLS, CDR2 YYNGEE. This CDR3 is CASSVEGDIVGRVIGYTF. The CDR3 DNA is TGTGCCAGCAGCGTGGAGGGGGATATCGTGGGACGGGTTATCGGCTACACCTTC.

In DNA, the CDR3 is TGCGCCAGCGGACCCAAACGGACACCGGACACTGAAGCTTTCTTT. Protein product: CASGPKRTPDTEAFF. This chain links TRBV5-1 with TRBJ1-1; the D gene is possibly TRBD1 (5 bases). This CDR3 comprises 15 residues. Germline V gene lookup returns CDR1 SGHRS and CDR2 YFSETQ. V gave up 7 bases and J gave up 3 bases, with 19 bases separating them.

The chain is built from TRBV28 and TRBJ2-3, with TRBD2 matching 11 bases. Germline assignment: CDR1 MDHEN and CDR2 SYDVKM. The CDR3 spans 14 residues. V dropped 10 bases and J dropped 6; count of bases not matched to a gene: 9. CDR3 in amino acids: CATVTSGARDTQYF. In nucleotides, the CDR3 is TGTGCCACCGTGACTAGCGGGGCACGGGATACGCAGTATTTT.

The CDR3 DNA reads as TGTGCCAGCTCTGCAGGGGAAAAACTGTTTTTT. This encodes CASSAGEKLFF. The rearrangement links TRBV18 to TRBJ1-4, with a weak D call TRBD1 (5 bases). The CDR3 consists of 11 residues. Germline CDR1 is KGHSH and CDR2 is LQKENI. V was trimmed by 6 bases and J by 8 bases, leaving 7 bases between them.

This clone showed up just a few times. V and J are TRBV5-1 and TRBJ2-3; possibly TRBD1 for D (6 bases). CDR1 and CDR2 from the germline V gene are SGHRS and YFSETQ. The length of the CDR3 is 16 residues. V lost 2 bases, J lost 0 bases, and 13 bases lay in between. The CDR3 region has the DNA TGCGCCAGCAGCTTTCTGTTGACAGGAAGCACAGATACGCAGTATTTT. Encoded protein: CASSFLLTGSTDTQYF.

The CDR3 spells CASFGVDGELFF. In nucleotides, the CDR3 is TGTGCCAGCTTTGGGGTTGACGGGGAGCTGTTTTTT. The V gene is TRBV28, the J gene TRBJ2-2, with D uncertain. CDR3 size: 12 residues. In germline, CDR1 is MDHEN, CDR2 SYDVKM. Trimming took 8 bases from V and 7 from J, leaving 11 bases between them.

This clone appeared a single time. The rearrangement uses TRBV5-1 and TRBJ1-1; D gene uncertain. CDR1 and CDR2 from the germline V gene are SGHRS and YFSETQ. V lost 0 bases, J lost 4 bases, and 4 bases lay in between. This CDR3 has 12 residues. The CDR3 sequence is CASSLVGTEAFF. The CDR3 DNA sequence: TGCGCCAGCAGCTTGGTGGGCACTGAAGCTTTCTTT.

This chain connects TRBV7-3 to TRBJ2-3; unclear D gene. The CDR3 contains 14 residues. The germline V and J ends were trimmed by 4 bases and 0 bases, with 8 bases remaining between them. Germline assignment: CDR1 SGHTA and CDR2 FQGTGA. In nucleotides, the CDR3 is TGTGCCAGCAGCTCCCGATCTAGCACAGATACGCAGTATTTT. This sequence encodes CASSSRSSTDTQYF.

The chain is built from TRBV5-5 and TRBJ2-2; TRBD2 aligns across 7 bases. The CDR3 totals 15 residues. Germline CDR1 reads SGHKS; CDR2 reads YYEKEE (reference sequence). Germline trimming cut 0 bases from V and 5 bases from J; bases unmatched to any gene: 4. CDR3 protein: CASSLGLADTGELFF. The CDR3 DNA follows: TGTGCCAGCAGCTTGGGACTAGCTGATACCGGGGAGCTGTTTTTT. The complete variable domain, with remaining parts taken from reference TRBV5-5 and TRBJ2-2, reads DAGVTQSPTHLIKTRGQQVTLRCSPISGHKSVSWYQQVLGQGPQFIFQYYEKEERGRGNFPDRFSARQFPNYSSELNVNALLLGDSALYLCASSLGLADTGELFFGEGSRLTVL.

In this sample, this clone turned up a few times. In DNA, the CDR3 is TGCGCCAGCAGCTTCCCGACGGCAGGGTCCACAGATACGCAGTATTTT. It encodes CASSFPTAGSTDTQYF. V gene TRBV5-1 combines with J gene TRBJ2-3; the D gene is possibly TRBD1 (5 bases). The germline V and J ends were trimmed by 2 bases and 2 bases, with 15 bases remaining between them. Germline-derived CDR1 and CDR2 are SGHRS and YFSETQ. CDR3 length equals 16 residues.

The J gene is TRBJ1-6, the V gene TRBV11-2; 9 bases match TRBD1. This CDR3 contains 18 residues. CDR1 and CDR2 from the germline V gene are SGHAT and FQNNGV. J gave up 0 bases and V 5 bases, and 8 bases lay outside the gene matches. DNA for the CDR3: TGTGCCAGCAGCGGTGGGGGGACAGGGAGCTCCTATAATTCACCCCTCCACTTT. Its protein product is CASSGGGTGSSYNSPLHF. Based on the CDR3 plus reference TRBV11-2 and TRBJ1-6, the full variable domain is EAGVAQSPRYKIIEKRQSVAFWCNPISGHATLYWYQQILGQGPKLLIQFQNNGVVDDSQLPKDRFSAERLKGVDSTLKIQPAKLEDSAVYLCASSGGGTGSSYNSPLHFGNGTRLTVT.

This clone was observed a single time. This rearrangement joins TRBV10-2 to TRBJ1-2; D call uncertain. Germline V lookup: CDR1 WSHSY, CDR2 SAAADI. This CDR3 contains 14 residues. The V and J ends lost 3 bases and 0 bases respectively, with 8 bases between them. The CDR3: CASSDPRSNYGYTF. The CDR3 DNA follows: TGCGCCAGCAGTGACCCCCGATCTAACTATGGCTACACCTTC.

This clone was seen a handful of times. The rearrangement joins TRBV9 to TRBJ2-2; D remains ambiguous. This CDR3 contains 14 residues. The V end lost 0 bases, the J end lost 7 bases, and 10 bases lay between the germline ends. The germline gives CDR1 SGDLS, CDR2 YYNGEE. CDR3 in amino acids: CASSVELGIGELFF. The CDR3 DNA follows: TGTGCCAGCAGCGTAGAGCTCGGCATCGGGGAGCTGTTTTTT.

The DNA for the CDR3 is TGTGCCAGCAGGTCCTCCTATAATTCACCCCTCCACTTT. Encoded protein: CASRSSYNSPLHF. V and J are TRBV6-4 and TRBJ1-6; no firm D call. The CDR3 contains 13 residues. Germline V gene sequence: CDR1 MRHNA, CDR2 SNTAGT. Trimming removed 6 bases from V and 0 bases from J, with 3 bases in between.

The J gene is TRBJ1-2, the V gene TRBV25-1, with 9 bases fitting TRBD1. The ends lost 7 bases at V and 7 bases at J; junction bases unmatched: 4. The CDR3 has 12 amino acids. Germline V gene sequence: CDR1 MGHDK, CDR2 SYGVNS. The CDR3 reads CASNDRGVGYTF. Here the CDR3 DNA reads TGTGCCAGCAACGACAGGGGGGTTGGCTACACCTTC.

This chain uses TRBV7-3 with TRBJ2-3; D is perhaps TRBD2 (8 bases). This CDR3 is 16 amino acids long. The germline V gene encodes CDR1 SGHTA and CDR2 FQGTGA. Trimming shortened V by 5 bases and J by 0 bases, and 15 bases separated the two germline ends. CDR3 nucleotides: TGTGCCAGCAGCCCGGGGGGGACAGCTAGCACAGATACGCAGTATTTT. Its protein product is CASSPGGTASTDTQYF.

This chain uses TRBV9 with TRBJ2-1; the match to TRBD2 covers 10 bases. The CDR3 length is 16 residues. Trimming at V came to 0 bases and at J to 7 bases, leaving 7 bases not matched to a gene. The germline V gene encodes CDR1 SGDLS and CDR2 YYNGEE. In nucleotides, the CDR3 is TGTGCCAGCAGCGTAGGGGTTAGCGGGGGGCAAAATGAGCAGTTCTTC. Translating it yields CASSVGVSGGQNEQFF. Supplemented by reference TRBV9 and TRBJ2-1, the full variable domain reads DSGVTQTPKHLITATGQRVTLRCSPRSGDLSVYWYQQSLDQGLQFLIQYYNGEERAKGNILERFSAQQFPDLHSELNLSSLELGDSALYFCASSVGVSGGQNEQFFGPGTRLTVL.